This T cell receptor beta chain comes out of a study of blood T cells in healthy people across ages. Overall study results and limits: Naive T cell percentage and TCR beta diversity correlated strongly. Diversity was estimated from one million T cells, and these estimates were considered underestimates.

Sample-barcoded 5' priming and a J-beta primer mix drove a second PCR of roughly 7 to 11 cycles. TCRdb called the 5' RACE reads again in MiXCR, with one record for every CDR3 protein. Of around 1.5 million distinct CDR3 sequences listed, approximately 59% are singletons. As regards this clonotype: The antigen remains unidentified.

The germline V gene has CDR1 SQVTM and CDR2 ANQGSEA. V was clipped by 7 bases and J by 6 bases, with 13 bases between them. The CDR3 covers 12 residues. Isolation per sample recovered at least 6 million PBMCs. The sequence came from a man aged 18 to 35 in good health. The chain is built from TRBV29-1 and TRBJ2-1; the D is unclear. The sequenced sample was blood. CDR3 region: CSGLLFGNEQFF. In DNA, the CDR3 is TGCAGCGGTCTTTTGTTTGGCAATGAGCAGTTCTTC.